This T cell receptor (beta chain) is drawn from a study of blood T cell repertoires in COVID-19. Study as a whole: COVID-19 samples from acute and convalescent phases originated in the United States, Italy and Spain.

Produced via immunoSEQ multiplex PCR; TCRdb's table is partial and in-frame only. The sample consists of approximately 240,000 clones, 83% of them appearing once. The table lists this clone with a count of one. Germline CDR1 and CDR2: SGHNT and YYREEE (reference sequence). The CDR3 is 16 residues long. J was trimmed by 4 bases and V by 3 bases; bases with no gene match: 6. This TCR derives from a woman aged 25 to 39 with COVID-19, enrolled during active disease. The rearrangement uses TRBV5-4 and TRBJ2-7, with 14 positions matching TRBD2. The sample comprised peripheral blood. The CDR3 loop reads CASSWGTSGSVYEQYF. CDR3 DNA: TGTGCCAGCAGCTGGGGGACTAGCGGGAGCGTATACGAGCAGTACTTC.